The 17 T cell receptor beta chains below were found in one sample sequenced in a study of T cells expressing NK-cell markers. Using the 5' RACE reads, TCRdb records one entry per CDR3 protein without DNA. The sample table includes around 550,000 distinct CDR3 sequences. Specimen: blood T cells: a sorted CD56 or NKG2C T cell subset, CD4+ or CD8+ T cells, or bulk PBMC T cells (not recorded which). The source is a man between 18 and 35 years old in good health.

The chain uses TRBV6-5 and TRBJ1-2; there is no DNA to check the TCRdb D call of TRBD1. Germline CDR1 reads MNHEY; CDR2 reads SVGAGI. The CDR3 is 14 amino acids. The CDR3: CASSYLTGSSGYTF.

This chain uses TRBV12-3 or TRBV12-4 with TRBJ2-1; TCRdb's D call, TRBD1, is unchecked because there is no DNA. CDR3 length: 16 amino acids. The CDR3 region is CASTPLGGQGANEQFF.

Here the CDR3 reads CASSFLAGLAADTQYF. This chain uses TRBV27 with TRBJ2-3; TCRdb returns TRBD2, unconfirmable since there is no DNA. This CDR3 is built from 16 residues. Per the germline V gene, CDR1 is MNHEY and CDR2 is SMNVEV (reference sequence).

The rearrangement links TRBV6-1 to TRBJ2-7; TCRdb selects TRBD2, and the lack of DNA leaves this call unchecked. Looked up from germline, CDR1 is MNHNS and CDR2 is SASEGT. There are 15 residues in the CDR3. CDR3 sequence reads: CASSIQAGTSYEQYF.

The gene calls are TRBV10-3 and TRBJ2-1; TCRdb's D call, TRBD1, is unchecked because there is no DNA. CDR3 size: 20 residues. CDR1 ENHRY and CDR2 SYGVKD come from the germline V gene. The chain's CDR3 is CAISGPQGRGSGLTYNEQFF.

The rearrangement links TRBV7-2 to TRBJ2-3; TCRdb names TRBD1, which stays unverified in the absence of DNA. The length of the CDR3 is 15 residues. Germline loops: CDR1 SGHTA, CDR2 FQGNSA. The CDR3 here is CATVLGGYSTDTQYF.

This chain uses TRBV6-2 or TRBV6-3 with TRBJ2-2; the TCRdb call, TRBD1, lacks DNA for checking. The CDR3 runs 12 residues. CDR1 is MNHEY and CDR2 is SVGEGT in the germline V gene. This CDR3 reads CASSPPSWELFF.

The V and J genes are TRBV3-1 and TRBJ2-7; the TCRdb D gene call, TRBD1, has no DNA to confirm it. The CDR3 consists of 12 residues. The germline CDR1 and CDR2 sequences are LGHDT and YNNKEL (reference sequence). CDR3 sequence reads: CASSRRPGEQYF.

This chain links TRBV11-1 with TRBJ2-1; TCRdb indicates TRBD1, and absent DNA this call remains unverified. In germline, CDR1 is SGHAT, CDR2 FQDESV (reference sequence). The CDR3 has 15 amino acids. The CDR3 loop reads CASSLEQGVYNEQFF.

V gene TRBV7-8 combines with J gene TRBJ2-1. Germline CDR1 is SGHVS and CDR2 is FQNEAQ. The CDR3 covers 16 residues. The CDR3 loop is CASSLDLVLAYNEQFF.

This rearrangement joins TRBV15 to TRBJ2-1; as DNA is missing, the TRBD1 call by TCRdb cannot be tested. From germline, CDR1 is LNHNV and CDR2 YYDKDF (reference sequence). This CDR3 spans 15 amino acids. The CDR3 protein is CATSSSRGTYNEQFF.

The rearrangement uses TRBV27 and TRBJ1-2. CDR3 size: 13 residues. Germline CDR1 and CDR2: MNHEY and SMNVEV (reference sequence). The CDR3 is CASSLLGHYGYTF.

The chain links TRBV20-1 to TRBJ2-7; the TCRdb D gene call, TRBD2, has no DNA to confirm it. The CDR3 covers 12 residues. Germline loops: CDR1 DFQATT, CDR2 SNEGSKA (reference sequence). The CDR3 is CSAPLAAAEQYF.

The chain employs TRBV9 and TRBJ2-4; TCRdb reports TRBD1, a call that lacks DNA to check it against. There are 19 residues in the CDR3. From germline, CDR1 is SGDLS and CDR2 YYNGEE. CDR3 in amino acids: CASSVDLGETGVTKNIQYF.

J is TRBJ2-5 and V is TRBV5-1; TCRdb selects TRBD1, and the lack of DNA leaves this call unchecked. CDR1 SGHRS and CDR2 YFSETQ come from the germline V gene. The CDR3 loop spans 15 amino acids. CDR3 region: CASSSTQGKGETQYF.

This chain uses TRBV12-3 or TRBV12-4 with TRBJ2-1; TCRdb's D call, TRBD2, is unchecked because there is no DNA. CDR3 length equals 17 residues. This CDR3 reads CASSTRTSGSLYNEQFF.

J is TRBJ2-3 and V is TRBV4-1; TCRdb reports TRBD1, a call that lacks DNA to check it against. Per germline, CDR1 MGHRA and CDR2 YSYEKL. The CDR3 totals 17 residues. The CDR3: CASSPLLKPGLADTQYF.